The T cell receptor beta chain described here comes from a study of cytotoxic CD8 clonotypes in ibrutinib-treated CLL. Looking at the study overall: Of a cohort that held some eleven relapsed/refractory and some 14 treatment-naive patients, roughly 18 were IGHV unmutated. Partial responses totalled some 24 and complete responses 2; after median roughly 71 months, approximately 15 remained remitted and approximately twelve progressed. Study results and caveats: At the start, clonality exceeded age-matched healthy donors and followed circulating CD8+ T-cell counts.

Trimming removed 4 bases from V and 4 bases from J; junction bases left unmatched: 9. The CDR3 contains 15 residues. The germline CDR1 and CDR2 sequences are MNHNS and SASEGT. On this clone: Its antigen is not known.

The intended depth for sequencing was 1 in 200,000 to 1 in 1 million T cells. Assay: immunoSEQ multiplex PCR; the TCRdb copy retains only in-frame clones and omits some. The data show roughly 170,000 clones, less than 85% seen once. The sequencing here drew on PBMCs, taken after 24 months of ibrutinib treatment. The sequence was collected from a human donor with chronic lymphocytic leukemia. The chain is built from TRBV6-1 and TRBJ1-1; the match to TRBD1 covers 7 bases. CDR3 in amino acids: CASSANRGSPTEAFF. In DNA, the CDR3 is TGTGCCAGCAGTGCCAACAGGGGTTCCCCCACTGAAGCTTTCTTT.